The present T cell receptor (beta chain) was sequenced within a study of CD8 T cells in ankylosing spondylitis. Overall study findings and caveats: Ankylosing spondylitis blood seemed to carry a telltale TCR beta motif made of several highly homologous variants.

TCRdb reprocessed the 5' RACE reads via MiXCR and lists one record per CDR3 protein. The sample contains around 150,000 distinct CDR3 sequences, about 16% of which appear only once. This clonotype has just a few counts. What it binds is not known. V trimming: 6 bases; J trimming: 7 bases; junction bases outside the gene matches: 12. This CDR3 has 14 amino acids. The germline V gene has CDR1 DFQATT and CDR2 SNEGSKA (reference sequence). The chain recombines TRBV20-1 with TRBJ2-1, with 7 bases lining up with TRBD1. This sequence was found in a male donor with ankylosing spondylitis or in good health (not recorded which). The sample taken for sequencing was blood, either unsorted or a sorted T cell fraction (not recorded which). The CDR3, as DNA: TGCAGTGCCATGTTCCGGGACAGCCTAAATGAGCAGTTCTTC. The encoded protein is CSAMFRDSLNEQFF.